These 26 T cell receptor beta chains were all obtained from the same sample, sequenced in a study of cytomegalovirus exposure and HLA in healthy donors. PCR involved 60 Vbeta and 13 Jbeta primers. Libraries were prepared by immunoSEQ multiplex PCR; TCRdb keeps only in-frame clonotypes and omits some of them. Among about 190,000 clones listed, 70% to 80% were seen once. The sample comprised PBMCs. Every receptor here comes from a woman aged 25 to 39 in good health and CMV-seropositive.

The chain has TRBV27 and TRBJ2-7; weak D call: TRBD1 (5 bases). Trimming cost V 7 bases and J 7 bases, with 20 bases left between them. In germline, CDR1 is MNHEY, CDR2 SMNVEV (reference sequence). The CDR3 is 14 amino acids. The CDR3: CASTPDKLRREQYF. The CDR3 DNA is TGTGCCAGCACCCCGGACAAGTTACGAAGGGAGCAGTACTTC.

CDR3 residues: CASPRDDWRTDTQYF. CDR3 DNA sequence: TGTGCCAGCCCCCGGGATGACTGGCGCACAGATACGCAGTATTTT. The gene calls are TRBV27 and TRBJ2-3; D perhaps matches TRBD2 (5 bases). The CDR3 has 15 residues. V dropped 8 bases and J dropped 1 base, with 16 bases sitting between them. Looked up from germline, CDR1 is MNHEY and CDR2 is SMNVEV (reference sequence).

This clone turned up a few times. CDR3 coding DNA: TGTGCCAGCAGCCAAGTAAGGAGACAGGGCTCGAGAAACACCATATATTTT. Its translation is CASSQVRRQGSRNTIYF. The V and J genes are TRBV14 and TRBJ1-3; 7 nucleotides match TRBD1. The V gene's germline CDR1 is SGHDN and CDR2 FVKESK. This CDR3 is built from 17 residues. V shed 1 base and J 5 bases; nucleotides not matched to a gene: 11.

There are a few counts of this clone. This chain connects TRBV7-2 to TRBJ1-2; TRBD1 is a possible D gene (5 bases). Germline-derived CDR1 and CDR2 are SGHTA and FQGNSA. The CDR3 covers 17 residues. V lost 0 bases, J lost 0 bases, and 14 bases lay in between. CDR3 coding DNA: TGTGCCAGCAGCTTAGCGCCGTGGGTCAGGGCTAACTATGGCTACACCTTC. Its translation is CASSLAPWVRANYGYTF.

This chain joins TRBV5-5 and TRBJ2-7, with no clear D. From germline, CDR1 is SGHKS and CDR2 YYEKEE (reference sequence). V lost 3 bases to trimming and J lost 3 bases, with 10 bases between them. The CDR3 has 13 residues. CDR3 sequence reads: CASSYEPGYEQYF. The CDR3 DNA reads TGTGCCAGCAGCTATGAACCCGGCTACGAGCAGTACTTC.

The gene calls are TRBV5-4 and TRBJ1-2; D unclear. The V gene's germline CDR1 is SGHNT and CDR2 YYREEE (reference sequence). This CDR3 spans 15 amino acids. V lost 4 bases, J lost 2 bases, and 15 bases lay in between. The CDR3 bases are TGTGCCAGCAGCCCTACAGAAGTGTACAACTATGGCTACACCTTC. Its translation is CASSPTEVYNYGYTF.

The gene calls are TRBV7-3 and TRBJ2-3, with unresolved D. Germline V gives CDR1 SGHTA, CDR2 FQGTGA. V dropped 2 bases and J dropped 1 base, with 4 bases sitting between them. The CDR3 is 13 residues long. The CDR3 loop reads CASSLSGTDTQYF. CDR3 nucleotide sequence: TGTGCCAGCAGCTTATCAGGCACAGATACGCAGTATTTT.

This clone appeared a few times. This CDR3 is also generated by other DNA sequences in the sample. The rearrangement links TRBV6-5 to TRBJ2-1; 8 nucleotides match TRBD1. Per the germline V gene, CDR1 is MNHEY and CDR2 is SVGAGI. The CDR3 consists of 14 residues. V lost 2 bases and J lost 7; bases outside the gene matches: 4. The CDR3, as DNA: TGTGCCAGCAGTTACGGACAGGGCGGGAATGAGCAGTTCTTC. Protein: CASSYGQGGNEQFF.

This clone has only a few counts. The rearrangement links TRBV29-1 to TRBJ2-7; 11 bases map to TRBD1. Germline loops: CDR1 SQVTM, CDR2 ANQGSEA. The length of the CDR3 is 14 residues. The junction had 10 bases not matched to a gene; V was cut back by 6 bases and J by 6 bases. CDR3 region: CSVGRDRGSSEQYF. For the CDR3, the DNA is TGCAGCGTCGGACGGGACAGGGGGAGCTCCGAGCAGTACTTC.

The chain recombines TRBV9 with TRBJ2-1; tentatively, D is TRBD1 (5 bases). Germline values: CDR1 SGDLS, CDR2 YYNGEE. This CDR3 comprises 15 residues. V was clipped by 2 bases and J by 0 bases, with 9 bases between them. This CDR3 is CASSVTGNSYNEQFF. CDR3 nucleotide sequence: TGTGCCAGCAGCGTCACAGGAAACTCCTACAATGAGCAGTTCTTC.

CDR3 DNA: TGTGCCAGCAGCGGAGGCCGGGGAGGGCTCGGGGAGCTGTTTTTT. Its translation: CASSGGRGGLGELFF. V usage is TRBV9 and J usage is TRBJ2-2, with 7 positions matching TRBD2. V dropped 3 bases and J dropped 7; count of bases not matched to a gene: 9. The length of the CDR3 is 15 residues. The V gene's germline CDR1 is SGDLS and CDR2 YYNGEE.

The CDR3 reads CASSLARDGSYEQYF. The CDR3 region has the DNA TGTGCCAGCAGCTTAGCGCGGGACGGGTCCTACGAGCAGTACTTC. J is TRBJ2-7 and V is TRBV7-2; maybe TRBD2 (6 bases). CDR3 size: 15 residues. The V gene lost 0 bases and the J gene lost 1 base, with 10 bases spanning the gap. CDR1 is SGHTA, CDR2 FQGNSA, per germline.

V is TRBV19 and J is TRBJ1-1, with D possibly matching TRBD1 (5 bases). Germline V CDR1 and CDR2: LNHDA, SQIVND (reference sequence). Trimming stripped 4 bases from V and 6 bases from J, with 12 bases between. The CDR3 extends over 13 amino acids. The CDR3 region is CASSTHQTAEAFF. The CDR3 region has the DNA TGTGCCAGTAGTACCCACCAGACAGCTGAAGCTTTCTTT.

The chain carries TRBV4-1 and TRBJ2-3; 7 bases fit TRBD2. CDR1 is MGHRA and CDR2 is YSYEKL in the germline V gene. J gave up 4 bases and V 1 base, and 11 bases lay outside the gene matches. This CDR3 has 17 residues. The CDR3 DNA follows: TGCGCCAGCAGCCAAGTGAGGGCGGGAGAAGGCGCAGATACGCAGTATTTT. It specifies CASSQVRAGEGADTQYF.

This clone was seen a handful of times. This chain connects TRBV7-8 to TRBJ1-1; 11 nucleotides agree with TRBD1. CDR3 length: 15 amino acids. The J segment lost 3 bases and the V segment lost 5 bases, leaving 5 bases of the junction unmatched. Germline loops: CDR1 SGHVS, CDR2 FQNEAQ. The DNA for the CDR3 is TGTGCCAGCAGCCCCCGGGACAGGGGGGACACTGAAGCTTTCTTT. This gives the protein CASSPRDRGDTEAFF.

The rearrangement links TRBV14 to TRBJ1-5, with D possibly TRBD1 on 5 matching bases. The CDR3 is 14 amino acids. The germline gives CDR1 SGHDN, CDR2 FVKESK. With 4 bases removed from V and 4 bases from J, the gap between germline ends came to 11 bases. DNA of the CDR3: TGTGCCAGCAGCCGGGGGGGACCGAATCAGCCCCAGCATTTT. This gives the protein CASSRGGPNQPQHF.

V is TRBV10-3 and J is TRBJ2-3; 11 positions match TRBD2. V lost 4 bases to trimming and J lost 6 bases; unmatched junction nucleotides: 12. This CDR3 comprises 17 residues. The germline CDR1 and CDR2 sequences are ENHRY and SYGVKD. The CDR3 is CAISVKVAGGTKDTQYF. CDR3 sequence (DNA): TGTGCCATCAGTGTGAAGGTAGCGGGGGGGACTAAGGATACGCAGTATTTT.

The CDR3 sequence is CATSRDRGQPQHF. CDR3 nucleotide sequence: TGTGCCACCAGCAGAGATCGGGGTCAGCCCCAGCATTTT. V gene TRBV15 combines with J gene TRBJ1-5, with no clear D. This CDR3 region has 13 residues. Germline assignment: CDR1 LNHNV and CDR2 YYDKDF (reference sequence). V was cut by 0 bases and J by 6 bases, with 6 bases left in between.

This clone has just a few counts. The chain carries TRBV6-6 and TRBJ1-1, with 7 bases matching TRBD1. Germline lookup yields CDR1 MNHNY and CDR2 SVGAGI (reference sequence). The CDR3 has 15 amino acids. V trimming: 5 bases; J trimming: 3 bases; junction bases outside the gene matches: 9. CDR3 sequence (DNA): TGTGCCAGCAGTCCATCCAGGGGGGCTGACACTGAAGCTTTCTTT. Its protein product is CASSPSRGADTEAFF.

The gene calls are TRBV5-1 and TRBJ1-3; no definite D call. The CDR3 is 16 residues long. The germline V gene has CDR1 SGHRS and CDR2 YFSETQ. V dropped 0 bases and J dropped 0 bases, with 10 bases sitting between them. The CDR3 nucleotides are TGCGCCAGCAGCTTGGAAATCTCGGGCTCTGGAAACACCATATATTTT. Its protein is CASSLEISGSGNTIYF. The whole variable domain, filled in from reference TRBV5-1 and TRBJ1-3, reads KAGVTQTPRYLIKTRGQQVTLSCSPISGHRSVSWYQQTPGQGLQFLFEYFSETQRNKGNFPGRFSGRQFSNSRSEMNVSTLELGDSALYLCASSLEISGSGNTIYFGEGSWLTVV.

The CDR3 protein is CASSFSPSGRAGETQYF. The CDR3, as DNA: TGTGCCAGCAGCTTCAGCCCCAGCGGGAGGGCGGGGGAGACCCAGTACTTC. This chain uses TRBV9 with TRBJ2-5; 10 bases are shared with TRBD2. V lost 4 bases to trimming and J lost 5 bases; unmatched junction nucleotides: 14. CDR3 length: 17 residues. The germline V gene has CDR1 SGDLS and CDR2 YYNGEE. Using reference TRBV9 and TRBJ2-5 for the parts outside the CDR3, the full variable domain is DSGVTQTPKHLITATGQRVTLRCSPRSGDLSVYWYQQSLDQGLQFLIQYYNGEERAKGNILERFSAQQFPDLHSELNLSSLELGDSALYFCASSFSPSGRAGETQYFGPGTRLLVL.

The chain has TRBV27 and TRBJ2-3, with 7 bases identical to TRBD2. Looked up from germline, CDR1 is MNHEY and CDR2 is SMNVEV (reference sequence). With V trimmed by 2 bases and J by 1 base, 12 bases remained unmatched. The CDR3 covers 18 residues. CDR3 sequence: CASSLLAAEPIRTDTQYF. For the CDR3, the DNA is TGTGCCAGCAGTTTACTAGCGGCTGAACCGATTCGCACAGATACGCAGTATTTT.

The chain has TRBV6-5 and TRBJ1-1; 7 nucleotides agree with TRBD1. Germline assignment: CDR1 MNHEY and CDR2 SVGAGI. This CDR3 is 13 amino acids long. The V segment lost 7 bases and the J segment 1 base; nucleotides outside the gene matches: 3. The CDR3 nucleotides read TGTGCCAGCACCTGGACAGGGAACACTGAAGCTTTCTTT. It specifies CASTWTGNTEAFF.

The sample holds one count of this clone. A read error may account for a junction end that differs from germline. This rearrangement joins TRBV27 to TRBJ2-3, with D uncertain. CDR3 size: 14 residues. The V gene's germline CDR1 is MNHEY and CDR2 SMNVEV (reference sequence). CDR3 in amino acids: CASSLSWRTDTQYF. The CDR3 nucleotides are TGTGCCAGCAGTTTAAGTTGGCGCACAGACACGCAGTATTTT.

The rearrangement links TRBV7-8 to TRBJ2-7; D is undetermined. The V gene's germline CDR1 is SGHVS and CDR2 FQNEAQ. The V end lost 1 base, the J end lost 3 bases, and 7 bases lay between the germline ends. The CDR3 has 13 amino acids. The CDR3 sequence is CASSLESDYEQYF. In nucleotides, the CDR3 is TGTGCCAGCAGCTTAGAGAGTGACTACGAGCAGTACTTC.

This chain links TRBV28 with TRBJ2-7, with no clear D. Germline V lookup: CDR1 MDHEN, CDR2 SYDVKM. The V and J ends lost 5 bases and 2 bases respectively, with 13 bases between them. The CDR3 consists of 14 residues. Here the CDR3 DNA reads TGTGCCAGCAGTCCGACCAGGTTACCCTACGAGCAGTACTTC. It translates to CASSPTRLPYEQYF.